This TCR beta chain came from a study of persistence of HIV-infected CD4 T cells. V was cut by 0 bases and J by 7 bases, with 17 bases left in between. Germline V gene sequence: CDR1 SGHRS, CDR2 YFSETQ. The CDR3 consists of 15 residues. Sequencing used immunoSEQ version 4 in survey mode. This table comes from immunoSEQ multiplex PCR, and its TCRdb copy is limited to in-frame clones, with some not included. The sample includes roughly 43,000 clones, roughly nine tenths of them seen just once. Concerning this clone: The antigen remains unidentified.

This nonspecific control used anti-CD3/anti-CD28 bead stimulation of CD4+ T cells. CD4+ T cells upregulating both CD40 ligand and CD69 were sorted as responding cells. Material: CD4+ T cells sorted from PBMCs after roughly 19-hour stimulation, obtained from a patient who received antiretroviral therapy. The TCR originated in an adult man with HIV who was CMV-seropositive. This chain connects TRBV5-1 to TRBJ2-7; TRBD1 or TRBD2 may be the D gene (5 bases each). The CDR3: CASSLAQVPGREQYF. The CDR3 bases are TGCGCCAGCAGCTTGGCCCAGGTTCCGGGACGGGAGCAGTACTTC. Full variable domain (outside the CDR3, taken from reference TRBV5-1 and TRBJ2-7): KAGVTQTPRYLIKTRGQQVTLSCSPISGHRSVSWYQQTPGQGLQFLFEYFSETQRNKGNFPGRFSGRQFSNSRSEMNVSTLELGDSALYLCASSLAQVPGREQYFGPGTRLTVT.